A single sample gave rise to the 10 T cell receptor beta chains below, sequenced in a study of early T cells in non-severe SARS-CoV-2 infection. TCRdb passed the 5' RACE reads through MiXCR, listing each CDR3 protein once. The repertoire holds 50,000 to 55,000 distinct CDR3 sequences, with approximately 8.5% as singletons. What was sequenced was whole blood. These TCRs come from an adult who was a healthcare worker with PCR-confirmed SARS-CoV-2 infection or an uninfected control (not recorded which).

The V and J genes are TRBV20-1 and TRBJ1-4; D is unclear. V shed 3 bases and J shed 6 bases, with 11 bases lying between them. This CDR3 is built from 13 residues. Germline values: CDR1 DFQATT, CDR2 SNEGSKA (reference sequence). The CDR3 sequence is CSARGRVHEKLFF. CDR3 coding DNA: TGCAGTGCTAGGGGTAGGGTCCATGAAAAACTGTTTTTT.

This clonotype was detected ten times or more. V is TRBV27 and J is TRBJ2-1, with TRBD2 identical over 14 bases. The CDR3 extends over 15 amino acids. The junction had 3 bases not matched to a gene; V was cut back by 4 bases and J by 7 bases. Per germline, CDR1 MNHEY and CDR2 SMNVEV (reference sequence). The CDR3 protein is CASSSTSGRANEQFF. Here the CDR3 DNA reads TGTGCCAGCAGTTCGACTAGCGGGAGGGCGAATGAGCAGTTCTTC.

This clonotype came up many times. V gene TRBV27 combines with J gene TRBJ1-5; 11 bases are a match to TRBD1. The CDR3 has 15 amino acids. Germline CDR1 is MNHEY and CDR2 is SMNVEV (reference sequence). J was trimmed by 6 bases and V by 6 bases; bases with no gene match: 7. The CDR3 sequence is CASRLGQGAGQPQHF. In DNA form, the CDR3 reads TGTGCCAGCAGACTCGGACAGGGGGCCGGTCAGCCCCAGCATTTT.

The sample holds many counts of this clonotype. Here the CDR3 reads CASSTVAESQETQYF. The CDR3 nucleotides read TGTGCCAGCAGCACTGTAGCGGAATCCCAAGAGACCCAGTACTTC. The V and J genes are TRBV27 and TRBJ2-5; a weak D match, TRBD2 (6 bases). Trimming removed 6 bases from V and 1 base from J, with 15 bases in between. This CDR3 spans 15 amino acids. CDR1 is MNHEY and CDR2 is SMNVEV in the germline V gene (reference sequence).

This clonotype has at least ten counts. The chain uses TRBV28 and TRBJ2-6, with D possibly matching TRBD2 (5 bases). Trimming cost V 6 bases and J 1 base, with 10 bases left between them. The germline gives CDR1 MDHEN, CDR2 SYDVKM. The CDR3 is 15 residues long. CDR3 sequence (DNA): TGTGCCAGCAGCCTGGGCGGGTCTGGGGCCAACGTCCTGACTTTC. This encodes CASSLGGSGANVLTF.

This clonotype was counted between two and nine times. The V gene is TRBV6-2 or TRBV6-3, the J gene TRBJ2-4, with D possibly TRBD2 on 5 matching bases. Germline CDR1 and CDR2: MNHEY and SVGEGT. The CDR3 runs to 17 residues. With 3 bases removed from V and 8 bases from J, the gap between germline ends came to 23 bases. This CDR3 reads CASSYLADSLREDIQYF. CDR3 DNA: TGTGCCAGCAGTTATCTCGCAGACTCATTGAGGGAAGACATTCAGTACTTC.

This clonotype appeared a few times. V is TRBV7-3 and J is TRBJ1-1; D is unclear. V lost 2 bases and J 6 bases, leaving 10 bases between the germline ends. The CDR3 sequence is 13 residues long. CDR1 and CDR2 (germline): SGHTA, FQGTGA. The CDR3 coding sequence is TGTGCCAGCAGCTTATCGTTAGGCGCTGAAGCTTTCTTT. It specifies CASSLSLGAEAFF.

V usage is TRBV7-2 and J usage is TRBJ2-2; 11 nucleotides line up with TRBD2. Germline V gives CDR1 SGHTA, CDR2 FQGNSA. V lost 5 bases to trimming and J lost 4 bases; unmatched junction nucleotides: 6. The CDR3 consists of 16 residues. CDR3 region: CASSLIAGGGTGELFF. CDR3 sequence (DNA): TGTGCCAGCAGCCTGATAGCGGGAGGGGGCACCGGGGAGCTGTTTTTT.

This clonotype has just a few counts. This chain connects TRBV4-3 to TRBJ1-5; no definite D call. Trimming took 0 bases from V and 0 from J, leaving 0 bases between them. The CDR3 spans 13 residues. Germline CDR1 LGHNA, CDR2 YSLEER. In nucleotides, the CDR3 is TGCGCCAGCAGCCAAGATAGCAATCAGCCCCAGCATTTT. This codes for CASSQDSNQPQHF.

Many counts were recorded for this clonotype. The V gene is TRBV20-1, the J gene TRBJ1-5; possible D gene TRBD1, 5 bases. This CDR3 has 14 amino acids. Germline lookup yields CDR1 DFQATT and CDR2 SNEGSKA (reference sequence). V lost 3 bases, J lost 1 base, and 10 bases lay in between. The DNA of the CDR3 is TGCAGTGCTAGCCAGGGCAGGAGCAATCAGCCCCAGCATTTT. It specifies CSASQGRSNQPQHF.